Detailed here is one T cell receptor (beta chain). Antigen unknown. TCRdb passed the 5' RACE reads through MiXCR, listing each CDR3 protein once. The sample includes 30,000 to 35,000 distinct CDR3 sequences, under 40% seen only once; the top ten take less than 55%. CDR3 length equals 18 residues. Germline CDR1 MNHNS, CDR2 SASEGT. V shed 8 bases and J shed 6 bases, with 28 bases lying between them. This entry comes from a study of CD8 T cells in ankylosing spondylitis. Overall study findings and caveats: Disease-linked clones had a CD8+ phenotype and relatively low frequency in peripheral blood. Blood from ankylosing spondylitis patients appeared to carry a characteristic roughly 8-variant TCR beta motif. Within matched ankylosing spondylitis synovial fluid, disease-linked clones were reportedly significantly enriched.

The material sequenced was synovial fluid, either unsorted or a sorted T cell fraction (not recorded which). The TCR sequence derives from a male donor with ankylosing spondylitis. The chain uses TRBV6-1 and TRBJ2-2; either TRBD1 or TRBD2 may fit D (5 bases each). DNA of the CDR3: TGTGCCAGCGAGGGGTGGTTGGGGTCTCGGCTAGTCCCCGGGGAGCTGTTTTTT. Translation gives CASEGWLGSRLVPGELFF.